The rows below give T cell receptor beta chains drawn from one sample of a study of chemoradiotherapy in HPV16-positive cancers. The data were produced by immunoSEQ multiplex PCR, yet TCRdb's version contains in-frame clones alone and is incomplete. The sample shows about 12,000 clones, roughly 73% of them seen only once. The specimen was collected from a patient who underwent chemoradiotherapy. The receptors were sampled from a human donor with HPV-associated anogenital cancer. CDR3s leave out the opening cysteine and the closing phenylalanine or tryptophan. Fields, in order: CDR3 protein, J gene, V gene, D gene, CDR3 length. D genes are given only for firm matches.

CDR3 protein: AGPRRWNRENTEAF
J gene: TRBJ1-1
V gene: TRBV19
D gene: .
CDR3 length: 14

CDR3 protein: ASSVYRGQYNEQF
J gene: TRBJ2-1
V gene: TRBV18
D gene: .
CDR3 length: 13

CDR3 protein: ASRIGDRGHEKLF
J gene: TRBJ1-4
V gene: TRBV6-6
D gene: TRBD1
CDR3 length: 13

CDR3 protein: ASSPGGGGHQETQY
J gene: TRBJ2-5
V gene: TRBV11-2
D gene: TRBD2
CDR3 length: 14

CDR3 protein: ASSYGRVSYEQY
J gene: TRBJ2-7
V gene: TRBV6-6
D gene: .
CDR3 length: 12

CDR3 protein: ASTQGLAATDTQY
J gene: TRBJ2-3
V gene: TRBV6-1
D gene: TRBD2
CDR3 length: 13

CDR3 protein: ASSSYSTGIYGYT
J gene: TRBJ1-2
V gene: TRBV27
D gene: TRBD1
CDR3 length: 13

CDR3 protein: ASSPTGEDIQY
J gene: TRBJ2-4
V gene: TRBV5-4
D gene: TRBD1
CDR3 length: 11

CDR3 protein: ASSLGQGGEQF
J gene: TRBJ2-1
V gene: TRBV7-6
D gene: TRBD1
CDR3 length: 11

CDR3 protein: ASPTGGGSDTQY
J gene: TRBJ2-3
V gene: TRBV14
D gene: TRBD2
CDR3 length: 12

CDR3 protein: ASGLSSNQPQH
J gene: TRBJ1-5
V gene: TRBV12-5
D gene: .
CDR3 length: 11

CDR3 protein: ASSPFPNTEAF
J gene: TRBJ1-1
V gene: TRBV27
D gene: .
CDR3 length: 11

CDR3 protein: SVEVDFGQTGYGYT
J gene: TRBJ1-2
V gene: TRBV29-1
D gene: .
CDR3 length: 14

CDR3 protein: ASSYSWGTNEKLF
J gene: TRBJ1-4
V gene: TRBV6-5
D gene: .
CDR3 length: 13

CDR3 protein: AWSWGSDQPQH
J gene: TRBJ1-5
V gene: TRBV30
D gene: .
CDR3 length: 11

CDR3 protein: ASSQDFGYTGELF
J gene: TRBJ2-2
V gene: TRBV4-3
D gene: .
CDR3 length: 13

CDR3 protein: ASSPAEAYEQY
J gene: TRBJ2-7
V gene: TRBV7-7
D gene: .
CDR3 length: 11

CDR3 protein: ASSLALGGLITDTQY
J gene: TRBJ2-3
V gene: TRBV7-9
D gene: .
CDR3 length: 15

CDR3 protein: ASSEAPGQGHNEQF
J gene: TRBJ2-1
V gene: TRBV6-1
D gene: TRBD1
CDR3 length: 14

CDR3 protein: ASSLGAAAGYEQY
J gene: TRBJ2-7
V gene: TRBV7-2
D gene: .
CDR3 length: 13

CDR3 protein: ASSNPSSYNEQF
J gene: TRBJ2-1
V gene: TRBV7-2
D gene: .
CDR3 length: 12

CDR3 protein: ASSPMDPRGMSPLH
J gene: TRBJ1-6
V gene: TRBV5-1
D gene: .
CDR3 length: 14

CDR3 protein: ASSLGAGNYGYT
J gene: TRBJ1-2
V gene: TRBV6-5
D gene: .
CDR3 length: 12

CDR3 protein: ASILLTGYTEAF
J gene: TRBJ1-1
V gene: TRBV2
D gene: .
CDR3 length: 12